The 28 T cell receptor beta chains in this list originate from one sample, sequenced in a study of blood T cell repertoires in COVID-19. Assay: immunoSEQ multiplex PCR; the TCRdb copy retains only in-frame clones and omits some. The sample holds 88,000 or so clones, roughly 85% seen once. The sequencing input was peripheral blood. The receptors were sampled from a man in his sixties with acute or convalescent COVID-19.

The chain employs TRBV7-2 and TRBJ2-5; 8 bases map to TRBD1. This CDR3 has 13 amino acids. V lost 6 bases to trimming and J lost 4 bases; unmatched junction nucleotides: 4. Germline loops: CDR1 SGHTA, CDR2 FQGNSA. The CDR3 region has the DNA TGTGCCAGCAGATGGACAGGGAGAGAGACCCAGTACTTC. Residues: CASRWTGRETQYF.

This clone has just a few counts. The rearrangement uses TRBV10-2 and TRBJ2-7; TRBD1 is a possible D gene (6 bases). The CDR3 runs 14 residues. V was clipped by 3 bases and J by 2 bases, with 11 bases between them. From germline, CDR1 is WSHSY and CDR2 SAAADI. CDR3 sequence reads: CASSETGKTYEQYF. In DNA, the CDR3 is TGCGCCAGCAGTGAAACAGGGAAAACCTACGAGCAGTACTTC.

The V gene is TRBV4-1, the J gene TRBJ2-1; TRBD2 matches at 11 bases. V was clipped by 0 bases and J by 6 bases; unmatched bases: 7. CDR3 length: 17 residues. CDR1 and CDR2 (germline): MGHRA, YSYEKL. CDR3 protein: CASSQESRTSGSNEQFF. CDR3 coding DNA: TGCGCCAGCAGCCAAGAGAGTAGGACTAGCGGGTCCAATGAGCAGTTCTTC.

This clone was counted only a few times. J is TRBJ1-3 and V is TRBV12-3 or TRBV12-4; possible D gene TRBD1, 5 bases. The ends were cut back, 6 bases at V and 2 bases at J, with 8 bases in the middle. This CDR3 contains 13 residues. The CDR3 bases are TGTGCCAGCAGACCGGGGGCTGGAAACACCATATATTTT. Protein: CASRPGAGNTIYF.

The V and J genes are TRBV3-1 (or the pseudogene TRBV3-2) and TRBJ2-7; 10 positions agree with TRBD1. The CDR3 sequence is 16 residues long. Germline assignment: CDR1 LGHDT and CDR2 YNNKEL (reference sequence). V was pared by 5 bases and J by 4 bases, with 11 bases of the junction left unmatched. In DNA, the CDR3 is TGTGCCAGCAGCTACATTTCGGACAGGGGGAGTTACGAGCAGTACTTC. Protein sequence: CASSYISDRGSYEQYF.

This sequence joins TRBV9 and TRBJ2-1; possible D gene TRBD2, 6 bases. Trimming left V 3 bases short and J 9 bases short, with 16 bases between. The CDR3 has 14 amino acids. CDR1 is SGDLS, CDR2 YYNGEE, per germline. CDR3 coding DNA: TGTGCCAGCAGCGCCTTACTAGCAAAGGGTGAGCAGTTCTTC. Translation gives CASSALLAKGEQFF.

This chain uses TRBV30 with TRBJ1-2; weak D call: TRBD1 (5 bases). The ends were cut back, 1 base at V and 3 bases at J, with 30 bases in the middle. The CDR3 totals 20 residues. Germline loops: CDR1 GTSNPN, CDR2 SVGIG (reference sequence). The CDR3 nucleotides are TGTGCCTGGAGTGGGGGCGGGGTCGCAGCAGGCGTAACCCCCTACTATGGCTACACCTTC. Translation: CAWSGGGVAAGVTPYYGYTF.

This chain uses TRBV19 with TRBJ2-5, with TRBD1 identical over 9 bases. Trimming removed 3 bases from V and 5 bases from J; junction bases left unmatched: 13. Germline V gene data show CDR1 as LNHDA and CDR2 as SQIVND (reference sequence). The CDR3 spans 17 residues. CDR3 in DNA: TGTGCCAGTAGTATGGGGACAGGGATAGCTCTTGGGGAGACCCAGTACTTC. Translated, it gives CASSMGTGIALGETQYF.

This sequence joins TRBV5-1 and TRBJ2-5; possible D gene TRBD1, 5 bases. V lost 0 bases and J 0 bases, leaving 6 bases between the germline ends. CDR1 SGHRS and CDR2 YFSETQ come from the germline V gene. This CDR3 has 14 residues. In DNA form, the CDR3 reads TGCGCCAGCAGCTTGGAGGGGTACCAAGAGACCCAGTACTTC. Residues: CASSLEGYQETQYF.

The chain carries TRBV19 and TRBJ1-2; 12 bases line up with TRBD1. The CDR3 length is 14 residues. Germline V gene data show CDR1 as LNHDA and CDR2 as SQIVND (reference sequence). Germline trimming cut 7 bases from V and 8 bases from J; bases unmatched to any gene: 8. Written as DNA, the CDR3 is TGTGCCAGTACTACCATTGGGACAGGGGGCGGCTACACCTTC. Its protein product is CASTTIGTGGGYTF.

The J gene is TRBJ2-2, the V gene TRBV2; 10 nucleotides agree with TRBD2. This CDR3 comprises 15 residues. The germline V gene has CDR1 SNHLY and CDR2 FYNNEI. V dropped 9 bases and J dropped 3; count of bases not matched to a gene: 7. Here the CDR3 reads CASTLAGDYTGELFF. In DNA form, the CDR3 reads TGTGCCAGTACTCTAGCGGGGGACTACACCGGGGAGCTGTTTTTT.

The rearrangement uses TRBV7-9 and TRBJ2-7, with D possibly TRBD2 on 6 matching bases. This CDR3 spans 14 amino acids. Germline V gene data show CDR1 as SEHNR and CDR2 as FQNEAQ (reference sequence). Trimming took off 1 base at V and 6 bases at J, with 13 bases between the two ends. CDR3 DNA: TGTGCCAGCAGCTTAGTCCTAGCGTCCCTCGAGCAGTACTTC. Translation gives CASSLVLASLEQYF.

The gene calls are TRBV19 and TRBJ2-1; 9 positions agree with TRBD2. The CDR3 totals 15 residues. V lost 1 base, J lost 8 bases, and 6 bases stayed unmatched. Germline CDR1 reads LNHDA; CDR2 reads SQIVND (reference sequence). In DNA form, the CDR3 reads TGTGCCAGTAGTATAGTTTCTAGCGGGGCCTATGAGCAGTTCTTC. Protein: CASSIVSSGAYEQFF.

CDR3 amino acids: CAISDKSDTQYF. DNA of the CDR3: TGTGCCATCAGTGATAAATCAGATACGCAGTATTTT. The chain has TRBV10-3 and TRBJ2-3; no reliable D call. This CDR3 has 12 residues. Germline V gene lookup returns CDR1 ENHRY and CDR2 SYGVKD. Trimming shortened V by 3 bases and J by 4 bases, and 5 bases separated the two germline ends.

The chain combines TRBV11-3 with TRBJ2-2; 9 nucleotides line up with TRBD1. The J segment lost 3 bases and the V segment lost 4 bases, leaving 3 bases of the junction unmatched. The CDR3 totals 15 residues. Germline V gene sequence: CDR1 SGHNT, CDR2 YENEEA. The CDR3 DNA is TGTGCCAGCAGCTCCGGGACAGGGTACACCGGGGAGCTGTTTTTT. Protein: CASSSGTGYTGELFF.

The DNA for the CDR3 is TGCGCCAGCAGCCATGCTGGACAGGGTAGAGGCGGGGAGCTGTTTTTT. Residues: CASSHAGQGRGGELFF. V gene TRBV4-1 combines with J gene TRBJ2-2; TRBD1 matches at 8 bases. The CDR3 consists of 16 residues. The V gene end was trimmed by 3 bases and the J gene end by 7 bases; junction bases not matched to a gene: 10. The V gene's germline CDR1 is MGHRA and CDR2 YSYEKL.

V is TRBV24-1 and J is TRBJ2-1; 11 nucleotides line up with TRBD2. The CDR3 runs 17 residues. Germline values: CDR1 KGHDR, CDR2 SFDVKD. The junction had 6 bases not matched to a gene; V was cut back by 5 bases and J by 1 base. The CDR3, as DNA: TGTGCCACCAGTGGTTCTAGCGGGAGGTTTTCCTACAATGAGCAGTTCTTC. It yields the protein CATSGSSGRFSYNEQFF.

This chain connects TRBV6-5 to TRBJ2-7; 7 bases align to TRBD1. Germline CDR1 MNHEY, CDR2 SVGAGI. The ends lost 6 bases at V and 2 bases at J; junction bases unmatched: 7. CDR3 length: 14 residues. The CDR3 loop is CASRGNRGPYEQYF. CDR3 DNA sequence: TGTGCCAGCAGGGGGAACAGGGGTCCCTACGAGCAGTACTTC.

The chain joins TRBV29-1 to TRBJ1-2, with 7 positions matching TRBD1. This CDR3 spans 15 amino acids. Germline CDR1 reads SQVTM; CDR2 reads ANQGSEA. J was trimmed by 4 bases and V by 0 bases; bases with no gene match: 8. CDR3 DNA sequence: TGCAGCGTTGAAGATCCGGGCAGGGGGAGCTATGGCTACACCTTC. It yields the protein CSVEDPGRGSYGYTF.

The J gene is TRBJ2-7, the V gene TRBV19; 11 positions agree with TRBD2. The CDR3 is made up of 16 amino acids. Germline-derived CDR1 and CDR2 are LNHDA and SQIVND (reference sequence). The trim removed 4 bases at V and 0 bases at J, leaving 5 bases unmatched. The CDR3 coding sequence is TGTGCCAGTAGTAAACTAGCGGGAGTAAACTCCTACGAGCAGTACTTC. Encoded protein: CASSKLAGVNSYEQYF.

The chain carries TRBV3-1 (or the pseudogene TRBV3-2) and TRBJ2-1, with unresolved D. The ends were cut back, 0 bases at V and 4 bases at J, with 4 bases in the middle. The CDR3 length is 13 residues. Germline V gene data show CDR1 as LGHDT and CDR2 as YNNKEL (reference sequence). In DNA, the CDR3 is TGTGCCAGCAGCCAAGAGAGTTACAATGAGCAGTTCTTC. Protein: CASSQESYNEQFF.

The chain carries TRBV10-3 and TRBJ2-3; 11 bases fit TRBD2. Trimming cost V 8 bases and J 0 bases; bases outside gene matches: 10. CDR3 length: 17 residues. Germline CDR1 and CDR2: ENHRY and SYGVKD. CDR3 nucleotides: TGTGCCATCGGAAGTAGACTAGCGGGAATCAGCACAGATACGCAGTATTTT. Residues: CAIGSRLAGISTDTQYF.

The chain recombines TRBV21-1 with TRBJ2-7; no check of the table's D call, TRBD2, against the DNA was made. TRBV21-1 is labeled a pseudogene. The CDR3 length is 14 residues. This chain's CDR3 is CASSNCASSYEQYF. The CDR3 region has the DNA TGTGCCAGCAGCAACTGCGCGAGCTCCTACGAGCAGTACTTC.

V usage is TRBV19 and J usage is TRBJ1-2; D may be TRBD1 (6 bases). The CDR3 is 14 amino acids. Germline CDR1 and CDR2: LNHDA and SQIVND (reference sequence). Trimming took 10 bases from V and 6 from J, leaving 21 bases between them. The CDR3, as DNA: TGTGCCACCCGAAAGGGGAGACAGGAGCATGGCTACACCTTC. It codes for CATRKGRQEHGYTF. Filled out from reference TRBV19 and TRBJ1-2, the complete variable domain reads DGGITQSPKYLFRKEGQNVTLSCEQNLNHDAMYWYRQDPGQGLRLIYYSQIVNDFQKGDIAEGYSVSREKKESFPLTVTSAQKNPTAFYLCATRKGRQEHGYTFGSGTRLTVV.

The J gene is TRBJ2-5, the V gene TRBV7-3, with TRBD2 matching 10 bases. With 1 base clipped from V and 3 bases from J, the junction kept 5 bases outside the gene matches. The CDR3 is 16 residues long. Germline V lookup: CDR1 SGHTA, CDR2 FQGTGA. DNA for the CDR3: TGTGCCAGCAGCTTAATGGGCCTAGCGGGGGAAGAGACCCAGTACTTC. As protein: CASSLMGLAGEETQYF.

The CDR3 sequence: CASNTGGNTEAFF. CDR3 sequence (DNA): TGTGCCAGTAACACAGGGGGGAACACTGAAGCTTTCTTT. The J gene is TRBJ1-1, the V gene TRBV19; 8 bases fit TRBD1. The CDR3 consists of 13 residues. With 7 bases clipped from V and 1 base from J, the junction kept 2 bases outside the gene matches. CDR1 is LNHDA and CDR2 is SQIVND in the germline V gene (reference sequence).

The chain links TRBV5-1 to TRBJ2-1; 11 nucleotides match TRBD2. Per germline, CDR1 SGHRS and CDR2 YFSETQ. The V and J ends lost 3 bases and 5 bases, in that order; junction bases with no gene match: 7. This CDR3 has 16 amino acids. The CDR3 DNA is TGCGCCAGCAGCTGGGGACTAGCGGCTACGAACAATGAGCAGTTCTTC. This codes for CASSWGLAATNNEQFF.

The V and J genes are TRBV5-1 and TRBJ2-2; 12 bases match TRBD2. Germline lookup yields CDR1 SGHRS and CDR2 YFSETQ. V trimming: 4 bases; J trimming: 6 bases; junction bases outside the gene matches: 7. The CDR3 is made up of 16 amino acids. CDR3 amino acids: CASSPLTSGRAGELFF. CDR3 bases: TGCGCCAGCAGCCCACTGACTAGCGGGAGAGCCGGGGAGCTGTTTTTT.